What follows describes a single TCR beta chain. The antigen remains unidentified. A read error may explain this, as a much larger clone is one base away. This CDR3 is also generated by other DNA sequences in the sample. The sample belongs to a study of metastatic and nonmetastatic thyroid tumors. Study in general: Malignant thyroid and benign thyroid patients provided blood and tumor or nodule tissue whose repertoires were compared.

Thyroid surgery took place with no prior treatment in any patient. Broader study findings: Within blood and tumor, benign nodules reportedly had significantly lower TCR beta diversity than malignant thyroid tumors did.

Original analysis: It was from CDR3 differences across clinicopathological groups that a distant-metastasis classifier for papillary thyroid cancer was built. TCRdb reprocessed the PCR reads via MiXCR. TCRdb, rather than the study authors, made the V and J calls. The table records around 26,000 clones, approximately 20% of them present only once. This CDR3 has 18 amino acids. CDR1 and CDR2 from the germline V gene are SNHLY and FYNNEI. The receptor was derived from a female donor with papillary thyroid cancer or a benign thyroid nodule (not recorded which). Some clones in this sample may be carry-over from other donors' samples. The chain recombines TRBV2 with TRBJ2-5; 8 bases agree with TRBD1. The sample comprised adjacent normal tissue. The CDR3 is CASKGSRGQDPYQETQYF. CDR3 sequence (DNA): TGTGCCAGCAAGGGGTCTCGGGGACAGGACCCGTACCAGGAGACCCAGTACTTC. Supplemented by reference TRBV2 and TRBJ2-5, the full variable domain reads EPEVTQTPSHQVTQMGQEVILRCVPISNHLYFYWYRQILGQKVEFLVSFYNNEISEKSEIFDDQFSVERPDGSNFTLKIRSTKLEDSAMYFCASKGSRGQDPYQETQYFGPGTRLLVL.